Listed below are T cell receptor beta chains from one sample, sequenced in a study of patients and donors after allogeneic stem cell transplantation. TCRdb redid the calling of the RT-PCR reads with MiXCR, one entry per CDR3 protein. The sample shows some 960,000 distinct CDR3 sequences, around 17% of them seen only once. Source material: blood, either unsorted or a sorted T cell fraction (not recorded which). Receptors were obtained from a human donor who was either an allogeneic HSCT recipient or a stem cell or donor lymphocyte infusion donor (not recorded which). It is not recorded whose cells these are; they may come from a transplant donor. Each CDR3 is given with its conserved first and last residue. A D gene is named only where the DNA matches it firmly. Where a row states a size, it is once, few, many or the class of an expanded clone; other rows omit it.

V gene: TRBV29-1; clone size: few; J gene: TRBJ2-1; D gene: TRBD2; CDR3 DNA: TGCAGCGTAAAAGGGACTAGCGGGAGCTATGGGAATGAGCAGTTCTTC; CDR3 protein: CSVKGTSGSYGNEQFF
V gene: TRBV30; clone size: NA; J gene: TRBJ2-4; D gene: TRBD2; CDR3 DNA: TGTGCCTGGAGTCCGGGACTAGAGCTCTTCTTTGTCGAGGCCAAAAACATTCAGTACTTC; CDR3 protein: CAWSPGLELFFVEAKNIQYF
V gene: TRBV25-1; clone size: NA; J gene: TRBJ2-1; D gene: TRBD2; CDR3 DNA: TGTGCCAGCAGTGTCGGACTAGTCTCCTACAATGAGCAGTTCTTC; CDR3 protein: CASSVGLVSYNEQFF
V gene: TRBV3-1; clone size: NA; J gene: TRBJ2-7; D gene: TRBD1; CDR3 DNA: TGTGCCAGCAGCCAACAGGGGGATGCGGACGAGCAGTACTTC; CDR3 protein: CASSQQGDADEQYF
V gene: TRBV12-3/TRBV12-4; clone size: few; J gene: TRBJ2-1; D gene: TRBD2; CDR3 DNA: TGTGCCAGCAGTTTAGCGGCTAGCGGGGTCGATGAGCAGTTCTTC; CDR3 protein: CASSLAASGVDEQFF
V gene: TRBV15; clone size: NA; J gene: TRBJ1-5; D gene: NA; CDR3 DNA: TGTGCCACCAGCAGGACCCCAGTGAGCGATAGCAATCAGCCCCAGCATTTT; CDR3 protein: CATSRTPVSDSNQPQHF
V gene: TRBV4-3; clone size: NA; J gene: TRBJ2-1; D gene: NA; CDR3 DNA: TGCGCCAGCAGCCAAGATTTGGGGATTCTCTCCTACAATGAGCAGTTCTTC; CDR3 protein: CASSQDLGILSYNEQFF
V gene: TRBV6-5; clone size: few; J gene: TRBJ2-5; D gene: TRBD2; CDR3 DNA: TGTGCCAGCAGTTACAGGAGGACTAGCGGGGGCAAAGAGACCCAGTACTTC; CDR3 protein: CASSYRRTSGGKETQYF
V gene: TRBV27; clone size: NA; J gene: TRBJ1-4; D gene: NA; CDR3 DNA: TGTGCCAGCAGTTCCAGCTTTGTTCGGGATGAAAAACTGTTTTTT; CDR3 protein: CASSSSFVRDEKLFF
V gene: TRBV5-1; clone size: many; J gene: TRBJ1-1; D gene: NA; CDR3 DNA: TGCGCCAGCAGCTTTCCTGGGGTCGCTGAAGCTTTCTTT; CDR3 protein: CASSFPGVAEAFF
V gene: TRBV24-1; clone size: once; J gene: TRBJ2-7; D gene: NA; CDR3 DNA: TGTGCCACCAGCCCACAGGGTAGCTCCTACGAGCAGTACTTC; CDR3 protein: CATSPQGSSYEQYF
V gene: TRBV12-3/TRBV12-4; clone size: many; J gene: TRBJ1-4; D gene: NA; CDR3 DNA: TGTGCCAGCAGTTTGGGCCGAGACAGAACAGGGACTTCAACTAATGAAAAACTGTTTTTT; CDR3 protein: CASSLGRDRTGTSTNEKLFF
V gene: TRBV25-1; clone size: NA; J gene: TRBJ2-2; D gene: NA; CDR3 DNA: TGTGCCAGCAGTGAATACGGGGGAGGCGGGGAGCTGTTTTTT; CDR3 protein: CASSEYGGGGELFF
V gene: TRBV29-1; clone size: NA; J gene: TRBJ2-7; D gene: TRBD2; CDR3 DNA: TGCAGCGTCGGGACTGCTTCGGGGGGCGAGCAGTACTTC; CDR3 protein: CSVGTASGGEQYF
V gene: TRBV3-1; clone size: NA; J gene: TRBJ2-2; D gene: NA; CDR3 DNA: TGTGCCAGCAGCCAAGATCATGTCGCCGGGGAGCTGTTTTTT; CDR3 protein: CASSQDHVAGELFF
V gene: TRBV5-1; clone size: NA; J gene: TRBJ2-2; D gene: TRBD2; CDR3 DNA: TGCGCCAGCAGCTTGGAAGCGGGAGGAGCCGGGGAGCTGTTTTTT; CDR3 protein: CASSLEAGGAGELFF
V gene: TRBV27; clone size: many; J gene: TRBJ2-7; D gene: TRBD1; CDR3 DNA: TGTGCCAGCAGTAACTGGGGGGGGACAGGGAACGGAGAGCAGTACTTC; CDR3 protein: CASSNWGGTGNGEQYF
V gene: TRBV7-9; clone size: few; J gene: TRBJ1-2; D gene: NA; CDR3 DNA: TGTGCCAGCAGCTCGACAGGTCTTGGAGAATATGGCTACACCTTC; CDR3 protein: CASSSTGLGEYGYTF
V gene: TRBV4-2; clone size: NA; J gene: TRBJ2-7; D gene: TRBD1; CDR3 DNA: TGTGCCAGCAGCCAAGGCCAGGGACAGGGCGACGAGCAGTACTTC; CDR3 protein: CASSQGQGQGDEQYF
V gene: TRBV6-2/TRBV6-3; clone size: NA; J gene: TRBJ2-3; D gene: NA; CDR3 DNA: TGTGCCAGTAATACGGACACCTCTAGCACAGATACGCAGTATTTT; CDR3 protein: CASNTDTSSTDTQYF
V gene: TRBV6-2/TRBV6-3; clone size: NA; J gene: TRBJ1-1; D gene: NA; CDR3 DNA: TGTGCCAGCAGCCGAGGGGGGGCTGAAGCTTTCTTT; CDR3 protein: CASSRGGAEAFF
V gene: TRBV27; clone size: NA; J gene: TRBJ2-7; D gene: NA; CDR3 DNA: TGTGCCAGCAGTTTATCGAGTCATCGACGGGAGCAGTACTTC; CDR3 protein: CASSLSSHRREQYF
V gene: TRBV4-2; clone size: NA; J gene: TRBJ2-1; D gene: NA; CDR3 DNA: TGTGCCAGCAGCCAAGGGTGGGGGTCGGGGGTCTCCTTCTTC; CDR3 protein: CASSQGWGSGVSFF
V gene: TRBV6-5; clone size: NA; J gene: TRBJ2-7; D gene: TRBD2; CDR3 DNA: TGTGCCAGCAGTTATCTTTTGGCAGGGAGGGTGAAAGAGCAGTACTTC; CDR3 protein: CASSYLLAGRVKEQYF
V gene: TRBV5-1; clone size: few; J gene: TRBJ2-5; D gene: TRBD2; CDR3 DNA: TGCGCCAGCAGCCCTTCCCGAACTAGCGCGCAAGAGACCCAGTACTTC; CDR3 protein: CASSPSRTSAQETQYF
V gene: TRBV7-8; clone size: NA; J gene: TRBJ2-1; D gene: TRBD2; CDR3 DNA: TGTGCCAGCAGCTTAGCGGAACGGACTAGCGGGAAGCTTAATGAGCAGTTCTTC; CDR3 protein: CASSLAERTSGKLNEQFF